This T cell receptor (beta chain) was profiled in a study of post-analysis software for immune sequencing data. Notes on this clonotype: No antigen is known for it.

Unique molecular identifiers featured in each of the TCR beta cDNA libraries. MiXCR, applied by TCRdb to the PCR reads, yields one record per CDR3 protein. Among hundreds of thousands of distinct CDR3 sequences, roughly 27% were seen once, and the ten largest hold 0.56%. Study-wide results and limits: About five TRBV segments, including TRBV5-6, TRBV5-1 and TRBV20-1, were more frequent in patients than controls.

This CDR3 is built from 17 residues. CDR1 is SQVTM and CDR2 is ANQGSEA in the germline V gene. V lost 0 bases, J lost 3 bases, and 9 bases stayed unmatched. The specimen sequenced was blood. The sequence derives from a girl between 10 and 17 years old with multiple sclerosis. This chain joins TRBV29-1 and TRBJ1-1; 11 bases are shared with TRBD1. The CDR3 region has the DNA TGCAGCGTTGAAGATCAGGGGACAGGGGGGTTCCACACTGAAGCTTTCTTT. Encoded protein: CSVEDQGTGGFHTEAFF.